This entry is about one T cell receptor beta chain. The sample belongs to a study of OX40 agonist ivuxolimab in advanced cancers. Overall study context: Every 2 weeks, patients received ivuxolimab intravenously, dosed at 0.01 to 10 mg/kg. Eligibility admitted prior anti-PD-1, anti-PD-L1 or anti-CTLA-4 therapy; roughly 39% had some.

Some clones are missing from TCRdb's copy, which holds only in-frame ones; the method was immunoSEQ multiplex PCR. The repertoire holds about 46,000 clones, with around nine tenths as singletons. Sampled blood was obtained at baseline, cycle 4 day 1, and cycle 7 day 1. Per germline, CDR1 GTSNPN and CDR2 SVGIG (reference sequence). Trimming cost V 1 base and J 5 bases, with 20 bases left between them. CDR3 length: 16 amino acids. The chain employs TRBV30 and TRBJ2-5; perhaps TRBD1 as D (6 bases). Sequenced material: CD4+ or CD8+ T cells sorted from blood, taken in a trial of the OX40 agonist ivuxolimab. This receptor was obtained from an adult with an advanced solid tumor such as melanoma, head and neck, liver or kidney cancer. The CDR3 bases are TGTGCCTGGAGTGCCCCCGGGACACACAAGGCGGAGACCCAGTACTTC. It encodes CAWSAPGTHKAETQYF.